The source of this TCR beta chain is a study of immune evolution from preneoplasia to lung adenocarcinoma. Study-wide results and limits: T cell clonality was higher in KRAS-mutant than EGFR-mutant or wild-type nodules.

Produced via immunoSEQ multiplex PCR; TCRdb's table is partial and in-frame only. The sample has about 9,000 clones; roughly 88% are singletons. Concerning this clone: Its antigen is as yet unknown.

Germline CDR1 SGHVS, CDR2 FQNEAQ. CDR3 length: 14 amino acids. Trimming removed 7 bases at V and 0 bases at J, with 13 bases between. Histologic diagnosis was independently verified by two lung pathologists. The TCR comes from an older person with lung adenocarcinoma. Sequences were obtained from FFPE minimally invasive lung adenocarcinoma tissue. V and J are TRBV7-8 and TRBJ2-7; D might be TRBD1 or TRBD2, each matching 5 bases. The CDR3 spells CASTPTGASYEQYF. CDR3 coding DNA: TGTGCCAGCACCCCGACCGGGGCCTCCTACGAGCAGTACTTC.